The present entry profiles one T cell receptor (beta chain) with its context. The record originates from a study of blood T cell repertoires in COVID-19. Produced via immunoSEQ multiplex PCR; TCRdb's table is partial and in-frame only. The sample records a few hundred thousand clones, about 91% being singletons. Trimming removed 10 bases at V and 7 bases at J, with 19 bases between. CDR3 length: 13 amino acids. CDR1 SNHLY and CDR2 FYNNEI come from the germline V gene. The sequencing input was peripheral blood. The origin of this receptor is a woman aged 25 to 39 who had recovered from COVID-19. This rearrangement joins TRBV2 to TRBJ1-2, with TRBD1 as a possible D gene (5 bases). The CDR3 sequence is CATLPTEVVGYTF. CDR3 DNA: TGTGCCACCCTCCCGACAGAGGTGGTTGGCTACACCTTC.